This T cell receptor beta chain was documented in a study of PD-1 blockade in classical Hodgkin lymphoma. Produced via immunoSEQ multiplex PCR; TCRdb's table is partial and in-frame only. Found here are tens of thousands of clones, 55% to 70% of them singletons; the top ten hold approximately 2.6%. Time point here: cycle 4 day 1 (C4D1), after more than five weeks of nivolumab. Brentuximab vedotin exposure varied, and every patient relapsed after autologous stem cell transplantation. From germline, CDR1 is PRHDT and CDR2 FYEKMQ (reference sequence). This CDR3 has 18 amino acids. Trimming cost V 1 base and J 5 bases, with 23 bases left between them.

This sequence joins TRBV13 and TRBJ1-1; D not resolved. The TCR originated in a human donor with classical Hodgkin lymphoma. Sequencing used peripheral blood mononuclear cells (PBMCs), obtained before the fourth cycle of nivolumab. DNA for the CDR3: TGTGCCAGCAGCTTAGCTTTGGTTATCGGGGAGGAGAGGACTGAAGCTTTCTTT. Its protein product is CASSLALVIGEERTEAFF.